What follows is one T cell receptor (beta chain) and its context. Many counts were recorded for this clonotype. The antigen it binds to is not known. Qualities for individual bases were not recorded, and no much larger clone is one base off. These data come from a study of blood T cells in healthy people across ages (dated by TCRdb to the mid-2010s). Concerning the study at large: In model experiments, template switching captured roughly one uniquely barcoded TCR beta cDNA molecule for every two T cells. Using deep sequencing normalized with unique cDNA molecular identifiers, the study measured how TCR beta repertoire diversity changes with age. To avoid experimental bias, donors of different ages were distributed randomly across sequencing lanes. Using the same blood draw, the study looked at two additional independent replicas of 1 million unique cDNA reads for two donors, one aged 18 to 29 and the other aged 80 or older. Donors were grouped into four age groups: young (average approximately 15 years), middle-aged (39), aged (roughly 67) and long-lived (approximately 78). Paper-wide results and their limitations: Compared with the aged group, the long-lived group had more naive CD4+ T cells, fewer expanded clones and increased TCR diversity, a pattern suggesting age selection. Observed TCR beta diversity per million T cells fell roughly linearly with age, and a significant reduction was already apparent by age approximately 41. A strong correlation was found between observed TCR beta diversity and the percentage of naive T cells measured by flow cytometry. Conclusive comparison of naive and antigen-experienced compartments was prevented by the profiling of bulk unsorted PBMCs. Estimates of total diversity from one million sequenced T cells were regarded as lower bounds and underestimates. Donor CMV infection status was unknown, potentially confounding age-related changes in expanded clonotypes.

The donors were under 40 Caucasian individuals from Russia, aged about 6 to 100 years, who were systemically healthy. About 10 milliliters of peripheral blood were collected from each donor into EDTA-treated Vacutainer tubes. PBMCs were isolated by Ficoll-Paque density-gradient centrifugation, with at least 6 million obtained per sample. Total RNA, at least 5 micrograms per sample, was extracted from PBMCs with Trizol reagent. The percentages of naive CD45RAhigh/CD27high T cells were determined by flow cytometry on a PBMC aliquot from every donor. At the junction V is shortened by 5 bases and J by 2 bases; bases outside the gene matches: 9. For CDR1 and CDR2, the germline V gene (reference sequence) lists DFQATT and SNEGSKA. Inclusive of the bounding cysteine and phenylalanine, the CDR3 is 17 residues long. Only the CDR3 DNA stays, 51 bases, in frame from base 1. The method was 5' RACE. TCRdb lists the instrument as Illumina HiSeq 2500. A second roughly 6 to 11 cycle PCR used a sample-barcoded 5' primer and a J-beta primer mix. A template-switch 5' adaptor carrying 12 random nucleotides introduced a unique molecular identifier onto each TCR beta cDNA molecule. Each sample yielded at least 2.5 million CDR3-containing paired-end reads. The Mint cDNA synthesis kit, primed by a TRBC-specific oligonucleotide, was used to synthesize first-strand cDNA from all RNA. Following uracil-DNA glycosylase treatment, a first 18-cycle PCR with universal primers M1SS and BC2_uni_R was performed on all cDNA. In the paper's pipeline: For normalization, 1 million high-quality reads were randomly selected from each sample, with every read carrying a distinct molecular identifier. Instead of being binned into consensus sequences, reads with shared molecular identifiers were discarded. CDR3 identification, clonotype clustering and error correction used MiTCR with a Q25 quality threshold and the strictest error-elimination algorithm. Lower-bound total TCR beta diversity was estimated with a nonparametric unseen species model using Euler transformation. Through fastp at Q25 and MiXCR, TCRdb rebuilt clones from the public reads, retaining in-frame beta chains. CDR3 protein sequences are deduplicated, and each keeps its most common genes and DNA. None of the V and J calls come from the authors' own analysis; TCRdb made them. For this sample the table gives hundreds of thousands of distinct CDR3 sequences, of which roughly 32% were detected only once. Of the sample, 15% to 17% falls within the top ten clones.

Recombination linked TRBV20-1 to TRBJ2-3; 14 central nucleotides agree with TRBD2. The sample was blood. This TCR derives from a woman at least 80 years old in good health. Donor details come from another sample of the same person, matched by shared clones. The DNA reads TGCAGTGCTGGGCCCGGGACTAGCGGGGGCTCCACAGATACGCAGTATTTT. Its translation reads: CSAGPGTSGGSTDTQYF.